The 10 T cell receptor beta chains reported below all come from one sample, sequenced in a study of blood T cell repertoires in COVID-19. Here immunoSEQ multiplex PCR was the method, and the copy in TCRdb shows in-frame clones only, minus some. The data hold under 80,000 clones, with roughly 80% observed a single time. Sequenced material: peripheral blood. The receptors stem from an elderly woman with active or convalescent COVID-19.

DNA for the CDR3: TGTGCCAGCAGCCAAGCGGGACAGGGGGCTGCCTACGAGCAGTACTTC. Its protein is CASSQAGQGAAYEQYF. The chain employs TRBV7-2 and TRBJ2-7, with TRBD1 identical over 12 bases. Trimming removed 5 bases from V and 2 bases from J; junction bases left unmatched: 7. The V gene's germline CDR1 is SGHTA and CDR2 FQGNSA. CDR3 length: 16 amino acids.

The chain recombines TRBV3-1 (or the pseudogene TRBV3-2) with TRBJ2-6, with D hard to call. Trimming took 0 bases from V and 1 from J, leaving 7 bases between them. Germline-derived CDR1 and CDR2 are LGHDT and YNNKEL (reference sequence). The length of the CDR3 is 16 residues. In DNA form, the CDR3 reads TGTGCCAGCAGCCAAGAAAGTGCGTCTGGGGCCAACGTCCTGACTTTC. Amino acids: CASSQESASGANVLTF.

Comment on this clone: This may come from a read error, since a much larger clone is one base off. Distinct nucleotide sequences in the sample also encode this CDR3. The rearrangement uses TRBV12-3 or TRBV12-4 and TRBJ1-2; 7 nucleotides line up with TRBD1. With V trimmed by 1 base and J by 4 bases, 0 bases remained unmatched. The CDR3 sequence is 13 residues long. CDR3 in DNA: TGTGCCAGCAGTTTAGGACAGGGCTATGGCTACACCTTC. Encoded protein: CASSLGQGYGYTF.

The chain couples TRBV11-3 to TRBJ2-1; 7 bases match TRBD2. With 0 bases clipped from V and 0 bases from J, the junction kept 5 bases outside the gene matches. The CDR3 extends over 17 amino acids. Germline V gives CDR1 SGHNT, CDR2 YENEEA. CDR3 DNA: TGTGCCAGCAGCTTAGATCTGGGAGGGAGCTCCTACAATGAGCAGTTCTTC. It encodes CASSLDLGGSSYNEQFF. The variable domain in full, completed from reference TRBV11-3 and TRBJ2-1, reads EAGVVQSPRYKIIEKKQPVAFWCNPISGHNTLYWYLQNLGQGPELLIRYENEEAVDDSQLPKDRFSAERLKGVDSTLKIQPAELGDSAVYLCASSLDLGGSSYNEQFFGPGTRLTVL.

V is TRBV27 and J is TRBJ2-7, with 8 bases lining up with TRBD2. Germline values: CDR1 MNHEY, CDR2 SMNVEV (reference sequence). The CDR3 contains 16 residues. With V trimmed by 5 bases and J by 0 bases, 9 bases remained unmatched. The CDR3 protein is CASSPAGSGTSYEQYF. CDR3 nucleotides: TGTGCCAGCAGTCCCGCGGGTAGCGGGACCTCCTACGAGCAGTACTTC.

The V call is TRBV5-4, the J call TRBJ2-2, with D possibly being TRBD2 (6 bases). The CDR3 sequence is 16 residues long. Germline lookup yields CDR1 SGHNT and CDR2 YYREEE (reference sequence). Trimming pared 4 bases from V and 6 bases from J, leaving 19 bases between. The CDR3 protein is CASSDRTGLAPGELFF. The DNA of the CDR3 is TGTGCCAGCAGCGATCGAACGGGGCTAGCGCCCGGGGAGCTGTTTTTT.

CDR3 sequence: CASSLSRTEAFF. As DNA, the CDR3 is TGTGCCAGCAGCCTTTCGCGCACTGAAGCTTTCTTT. V is TRBV7-2 and J is TRBJ1-1; D not certain. The CDR3 sequence is 12 residues long. The ends were cut back, 5 bases at V and 4 bases at J, with 8 bases in the middle. From germline, CDR1 is SGHTA and CDR2 FQGNSA. Using reference TRBV7-2 and TRBJ1-1 for the parts outside the CDR3, the full variable domain is GAGVSQSPSNKVTEKGKDVELRCDPISGHTALYWYRQSLGQGLEFLIYFQGNSAPDKSGLPSDRFSAERTGGSVSTLTIQRTQQEDSAVYLCASSLSRTEAFFGQGTRLTVV.

V gene TRBV5-1 combines with J gene TRBJ2-1, with 12 bases fitting TRBD2. The CDR3 is made up of 16 amino acids. Germline trimming cut 6 bases from V and 1 base from J; bases unmatched to any gene: 5. Per the germline V gene, CDR1 is SGHRS and CDR2 is YFSETQ. The CDR3 DNA follows: TGCGCCAGCAAGGGGACTAGCGGGCGTTCCTACAATGAGCAGTTCTTC. Translated: CASKGTSGRSYNEQFF.

The J gene is TRBJ2-7, the V gene TRBV6-2 or TRBV6-3, with D perhaps matching TRBD2 (6 bases). Germline CDR1 MNHEY, CDR2 SVGEGT. The ends were cut back, 7 bases at V and 0 bases at J, with 22 bases in the middle. CDR3 length: 17 amino acids. CDR3 sequence: CASTPILGGTGSYEQYF. The DNA of the CDR3 is TGTGCCAGCACCCCTATATTGGGGGGTACGGGCTCCTACGAGCAGTACTTC.

This clone was found once. The chain employs TRBV29-1 and TRBJ1-3; tentative D call: TRBD1 (5 bases). The CDR3 covers 14 residues. Trimming left V 4 bases short and J 0 bases short, with 10 bases between. CDR1 SQVTM and CDR2 ANQGSEA come from the germline V gene. The CDR3 nucleotides are TGCAGCGTTGGATATCAGGGCTCTGGAAACACCATATATTTT. This translates into CSVGYQGSGNTIYF.